This record covers a single T cell receptor (beta chain). The data were produced by immunoSEQ multiplex PCR, yet TCRdb's version contains in-frame clones alone and is incomplete. Of about 86,000 clones detected, about 86% appear once; the ten largest clones hold under 6.5%. The sample is drawn from a study of cytotoxic CD8 clonotypes in ibrutinib-treated CLL. Study overall: Among the patients, 10 to 11 presented as relapsed/refractory and around 16 as treatment-naive; 17 to 18 showed unmutated IGHV.

Germline V CDR1 and CDR2: SGHNT, YYREEE (reference sequence). V was shortened by 0 bases and J by 8 bases, with 9 bases between the two germline ends. This CDR3 contains 13 residues. The clonotype comes from a human donor with chronic lymphocytic leukemia. The V call is TRBV5-4, the J call TRBJ1-3; D possibly corresponds to TRBD1 (5 bases). This specimen consisted of PBMCs, obtained before ibrutinib treatment. The chain's CDR3 is CASSLGQLDTIYF. Written as DNA, the CDR3 is TGTGCCAGCAGCTTGGGACAGTTGGACACCATATATTTT.